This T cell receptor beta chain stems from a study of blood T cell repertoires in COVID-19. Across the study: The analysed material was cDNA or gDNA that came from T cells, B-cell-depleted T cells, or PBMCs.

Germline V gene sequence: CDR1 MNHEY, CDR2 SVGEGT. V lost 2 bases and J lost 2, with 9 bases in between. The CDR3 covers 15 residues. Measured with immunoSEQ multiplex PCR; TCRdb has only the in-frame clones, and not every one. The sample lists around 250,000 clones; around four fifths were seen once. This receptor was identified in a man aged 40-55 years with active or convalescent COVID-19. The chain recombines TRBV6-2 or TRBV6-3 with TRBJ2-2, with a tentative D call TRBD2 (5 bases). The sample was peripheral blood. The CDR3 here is CASSYGESNTGELFF. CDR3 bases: TGTGCCAGCAGTTACGGGGAGTCAAACACCGGGGAGCTGTTTTTT.